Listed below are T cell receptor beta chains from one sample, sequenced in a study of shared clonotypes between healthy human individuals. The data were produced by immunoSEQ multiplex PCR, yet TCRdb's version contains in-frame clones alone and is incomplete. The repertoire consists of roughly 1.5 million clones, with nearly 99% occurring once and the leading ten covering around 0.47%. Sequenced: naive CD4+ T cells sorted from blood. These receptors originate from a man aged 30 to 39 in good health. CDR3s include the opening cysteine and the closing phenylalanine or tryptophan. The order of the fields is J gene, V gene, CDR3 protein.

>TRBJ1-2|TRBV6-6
CASSYLTVGYTF
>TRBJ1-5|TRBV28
CASSPPGQGMHF
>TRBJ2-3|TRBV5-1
CASSLWDFKSTDTQYF
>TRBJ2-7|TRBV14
CASSQEGFFGEQYF
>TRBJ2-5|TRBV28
CASKGSTQETQYF
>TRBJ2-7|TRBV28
CASSDRVPGEQYF
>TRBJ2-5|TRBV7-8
CASSRTGQETQYF
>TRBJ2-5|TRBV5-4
CASSLSGRTSETQYF
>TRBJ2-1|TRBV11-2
CASSLDTPWALADNEQFF
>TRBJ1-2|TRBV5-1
CASSLARGYGYTF
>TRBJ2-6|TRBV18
CASSPLGQGASGANVLTF
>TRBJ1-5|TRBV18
CASSPLGGLGNQPQHF
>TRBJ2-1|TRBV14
CASSHMRGPHYNEQFF
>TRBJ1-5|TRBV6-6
CASSYLASNQPQHF
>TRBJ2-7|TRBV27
CASSVREAYYEQYF
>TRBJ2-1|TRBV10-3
CAIGKGLAEYNEQFF
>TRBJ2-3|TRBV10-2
CASSELRGRDPEGTQYF
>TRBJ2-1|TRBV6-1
CASSEAWLADPISSYNEQFF
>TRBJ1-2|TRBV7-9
CASSHILARELSIGYTF
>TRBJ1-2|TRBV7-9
CASSFPGQNNYGYTF
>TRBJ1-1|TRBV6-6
CASSTSTGGRTEAFF
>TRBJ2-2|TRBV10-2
CASRSGGGAGELFF
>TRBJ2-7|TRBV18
CASSQKGSLRIREQYF
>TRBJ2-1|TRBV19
CASLDRVANNEQFF
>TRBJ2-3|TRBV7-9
CASSLAAQGAHTQYF
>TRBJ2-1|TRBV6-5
CASSLDSYNEQFF
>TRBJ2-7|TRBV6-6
CATWTSGTTYEQYF
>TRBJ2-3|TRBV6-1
CASSGRYRDRGTDTQYF
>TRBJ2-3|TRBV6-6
CASSGVADTQYF
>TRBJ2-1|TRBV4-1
CASSQVSGLAGGPAWFF
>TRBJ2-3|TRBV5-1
CASSLEWGDTQYF
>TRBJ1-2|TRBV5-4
CASSLAGGRYGYTF
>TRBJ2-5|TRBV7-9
CASSLRDGTTQETQYF
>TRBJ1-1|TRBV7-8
CASSSRWTANTEAFF
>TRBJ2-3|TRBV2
CASSELREWTDTQYF
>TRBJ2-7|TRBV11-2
CASSEGFGGYSYEQYF
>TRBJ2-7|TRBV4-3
CASSQEGFYEQYF
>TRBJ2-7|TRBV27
CASSFQGGGVQYF
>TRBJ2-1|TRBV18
CASSPGQRAHNEQFF